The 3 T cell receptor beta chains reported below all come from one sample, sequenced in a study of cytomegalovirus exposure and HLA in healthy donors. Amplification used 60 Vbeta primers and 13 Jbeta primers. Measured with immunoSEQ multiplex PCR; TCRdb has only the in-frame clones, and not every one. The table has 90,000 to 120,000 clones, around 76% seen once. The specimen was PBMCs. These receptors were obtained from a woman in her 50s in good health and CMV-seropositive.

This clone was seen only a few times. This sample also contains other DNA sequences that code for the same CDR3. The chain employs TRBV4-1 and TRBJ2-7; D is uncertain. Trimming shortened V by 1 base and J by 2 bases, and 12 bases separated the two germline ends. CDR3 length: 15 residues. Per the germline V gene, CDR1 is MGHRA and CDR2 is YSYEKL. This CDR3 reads CASSQGLAETYEQYF. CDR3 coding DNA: TGCGCCAGCAGCCAAGGACTGGCGGAGACCTACGAGCAGTACTTC.

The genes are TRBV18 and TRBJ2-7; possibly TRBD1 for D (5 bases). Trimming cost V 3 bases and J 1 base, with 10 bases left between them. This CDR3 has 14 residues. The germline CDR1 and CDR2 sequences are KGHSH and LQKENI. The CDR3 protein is CASSPAAGSYEQYF. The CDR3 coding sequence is TGTGCCAGCTCACCTGCCGCAGGGTCCTACGAGCAGTACTTC. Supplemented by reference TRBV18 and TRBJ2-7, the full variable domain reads NAGVMQNPRHLVRRRGQEARLRCSPMKGHSHVYWYRQLPEEGLKFMVYLQKENIIDESGMPKERFSAEFPKEGPSILRIQQVVRGDSAAYFCASSPAAGSYEQYFGPGTRLTVT.

CDR3 residues: CAWSVQGDNQPQHF. CDR3 DNA: TGTGCCTGGAGTGTACAAGGGGACAATCAGCCCCAGCATTTT. V usage is TRBV30 and J usage is TRBJ1-5, with D perhaps matching TRBD1 (5 bases). Germline V gives CDR1 GTSNPN, CDR2 SVGIG (reference sequence). CDR3 size: 14 residues. Trimming left V 0 bases short and J 3 bases short, with 9 bases between.